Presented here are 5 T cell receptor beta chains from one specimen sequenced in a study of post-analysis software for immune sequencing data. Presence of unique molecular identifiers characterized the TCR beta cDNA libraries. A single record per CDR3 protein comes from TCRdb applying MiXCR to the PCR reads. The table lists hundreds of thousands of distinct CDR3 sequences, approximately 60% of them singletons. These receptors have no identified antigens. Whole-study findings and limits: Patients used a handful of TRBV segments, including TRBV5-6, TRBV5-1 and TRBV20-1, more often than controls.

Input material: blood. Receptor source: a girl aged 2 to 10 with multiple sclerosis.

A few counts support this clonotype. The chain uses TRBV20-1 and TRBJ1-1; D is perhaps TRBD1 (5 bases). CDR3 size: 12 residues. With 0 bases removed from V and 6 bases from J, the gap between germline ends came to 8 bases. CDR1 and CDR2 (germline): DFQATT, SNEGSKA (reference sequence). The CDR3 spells CSARDWGAEAFF. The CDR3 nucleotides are TGCAGTGCTAGAGATTGGGGGGCTGAAGCTTTCTTT.

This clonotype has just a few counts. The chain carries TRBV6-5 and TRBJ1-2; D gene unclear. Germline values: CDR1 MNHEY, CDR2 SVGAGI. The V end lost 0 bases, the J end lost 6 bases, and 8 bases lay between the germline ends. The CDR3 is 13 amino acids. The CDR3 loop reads CASSYSREHGYTF. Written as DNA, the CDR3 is TGTGCCAGCAGTTACTCGCGTGAGCATGGCTACACCTTC.

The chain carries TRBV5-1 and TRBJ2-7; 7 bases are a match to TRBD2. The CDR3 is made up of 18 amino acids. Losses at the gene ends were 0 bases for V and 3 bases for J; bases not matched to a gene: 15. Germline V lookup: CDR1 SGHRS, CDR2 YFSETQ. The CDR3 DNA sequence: TGCGCCAGCAGCTTGGGGATCACGGGGGGACTCGAGATCTACGAGCAGTACTTC. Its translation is CASSLGITGGLEIYEQYF.

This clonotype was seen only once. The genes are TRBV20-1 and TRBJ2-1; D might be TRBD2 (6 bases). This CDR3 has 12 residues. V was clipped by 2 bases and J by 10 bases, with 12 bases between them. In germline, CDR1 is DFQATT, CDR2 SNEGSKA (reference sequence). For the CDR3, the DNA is TGCAGTGCTAGATGGGCGGGGCGGGAGCAGTTCTTC. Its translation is CSARWAGREQFF.

Written as DNA, the CDR3 is TGCAGCGTTGACCCGGGGGGTAACACCATTGAAGCTTTCTTT. This translates into CSVDPGGNTIEAFF. The rearrangement uses TRBV29-1 and TRBJ1-1; tentative D call: TRBD1 (5 bases). The CDR3 loop spans 14 amino acids. Germline CDR1 SQVTM, CDR2 ANQGSEA. The V and J ends lost 3 bases and 7 bases respectively, with 18 bases between them.